The 8 T cell receptor beta chains listed next were all sequenced from one sample in a study of cytomegalovirus exposure and HLA in healthy donors. The primer mix had 60 Vbeta and 13 Jbeta primers. Sequencing was performed with immunoSEQ multiplex PCR; in TCRdb, only in-frame clones are kept and a portion is missing. The listing records fewer than 150,000 clones. Material for sequencing was PBMCs. These receptors were obtained from an older woman in good health and CMV-seronegative.

This sequence joins TRBV7-2 and TRBJ1-2; tentatively, D is TRBD1 (6 bases). In germline, CDR1 is SGHTA, CDR2 FQGNSA. The CDR3 consists of 13 residues. Trimming stripped 3 bases from V and 2 bases from J, with 7 bases between. The CDR3 protein is CASSLQGNYGYTF. The DNA for the CDR3 is TGTGCCAGCAGCTTGCAGGGGAACTATGGCTACACCTTC.

The chain links TRBV2 to TRBJ2-7; TRBD1 matches at 8 bases. V lost 6 bases and J lost 6; bases outside the gene matches: 7. This CDR3 comprises 13 residues. Germline CDR1 and CDR2: SNHLY and FYNNEI. The CDR3 region is CASRPPGGPEQYF. The DNA of the CDR3 is TGTGCCAGCAGACCCCCAGGGGGCCCCGAGCAGTACTTC.

The chain links TRBV5-1 to TRBJ2-2, with D tentatively TRBD1 (6 bases). Trimming left V 2 bases short and J 6 bases short, with 17 bases between. The CDR3 has 16 residues. CDR1 is SGHRS and CDR2 is YFSETQ in the germline V gene. CDR3 region: CASSFLTGMVAGELFF. CDR3 coding DNA: TGCGCCAGCAGCTTCCTAACAGGGATGGTCGCCGGGGAGCTGTTTTTT.

This sequence joins TRBV6-5 and TRBJ2-7; the match to TRBD2 covers 7 bases. CDR3 size: 14 residues. J lost 0 bases, V lost 5 bases, and 4 bases had no gene match. CDR1 and CDR2 (germline): MNHEY, SVGAGI. CDR3 residues: CASSKRLASYEQYF. The CDR3 region has the DNA TGTGCCAGCAGTAAGCGACTAGCCTCCTACGAGCAGTACTTC.

The V and J genes are TRBV6-5 and TRBJ2-5; 10 nucleotides match TRBD2. CDR1 MNHEY and CDR2 SVGAGI come from the germline V gene. Trimming removed 8 bases from V and 5 bases from J; junction bases left unmatched: 11. This CDR3 region has 15 residues. The CDR3 DNA sequence: TGTGCCAGCCGCCCAAGGGGAGCGGGGGGGGAGACCCAGTACTTC. As protein: CASRPRGAGGETQYF.

V and J are TRBV19 and TRBJ2-7; 8 bases are a match to TRBD1. Germline V gene lookup returns CDR1 LNHDA and CDR2 SQIVND (reference sequence). There are 13 residues in the CDR3. After removal of 3 bases from V and 6 bases from J, the junction contained 4 bases not matched to a gene. The chain's CDR3 is CASSIVTGVEQYF. The CDR3 DNA reads as TGTGCCAGTAGTATCGTGACAGGGGTCGAGCAGTACTTC.

J is TRBJ2-2 and V is TRBV18, with D uncertain. The germline V and J ends were trimmed by 0 bases and 2 bases, with 10 bases remaining between them. The length of the CDR3 is 16 residues. Germline values: CDR1 KGHSH, CDR2 LQKENI. This chain's CDR3 is CASSPPRHYNTGELFF. CDR3 sequence (DNA): TGTGCCAGCTCACCACCGCGTCACTATAACACCGGGGAGCTGTTTTTT.

The V gene is TRBV7-2, the J gene TRBJ2-5, with 12 bases matching TRBD2. The CDR3 runs to 16 residues. V trimming: 5 bases; J trimming: 9 bases; junction bases outside the gene matches: 13. The germline V gene has CDR1 SGHTA and CDR2 FQGNSA. CDR3 bases: TGTGCCAGCAGCCATCGTTCGACTAGCGGGGGTCTCTCCCAGTACTTC. As protein: CASSHRSTSGGLSQYF. The complete variable domain, with remaining parts taken from reference TRBV7-2 and TRBJ2-5, reads GAGVSQSPSNKVTEKGKDVELRCDPISGHTALYWYRQSLGQGLEFLIYFQGNSAPDKSGLPSDRFSAERTGGSVSTLTIQRTQQEDSAVYLCASSHRSTSGGLSQYFGPGTRLLVL.